The 21 T cell receptor beta chains below come from one sample, sequenced in a study of blood T cell repertoires in COVID-19. Sequencing was performed with immunoSEQ multiplex PCR; in TCRdb, only in-frame clones are kept and a portion is missing. There are about 160,000 clones in the sample; approximately 91% occur only once, and about 2% lies in the top ten. The sample was peripheral blood. These receptors came from a man aged 18-30 years with acute or convalescent COVID-19.

The V gene is TRBV20-1, the J gene TRBJ1-5, with D unresolved. This CDR3 spans 13 amino acids. Germline values: CDR1 DFQATT, CDR2 SNEGSKA (reference sequence). The ends were cut back, 3 bases at V and 6 bases at J, with 12 bases in the middle. The DNA of the CDR3 is TGCAGTGCTAGTCGGGGTCCCGCTCAGCCCCAGCATTTT. This sequence encodes CSASRGPAQPQHF.

This chain links TRBV5-1 with TRBJ2-1; 8 bases match TRBD2. J gave up 8 bases and V 4 bases, and 11 bases lay outside the gene matches. Germline V CDR1 and CDR2: SGHRS, YFSETQ. The CDR3 has 15 amino acids. The CDR3 DNA reads TGCGCCAGCAGCCCCCTAACGGGGGGGCCCCATGAGCAGTTCTTC. Translating it yields CASSPLTGGPHEQFF.

The J gene is TRBJ1-2, the V gene TRBV5-5; D is ambiguous. The CDR3 spans 15 residues. Trimming cost V 7 bases and J 4 bases, with 20 bases left between them. CDR1 and CDR2 (germline): SGHKS, YYEKEE (reference sequence). In DNA form, the CDR3 reads TGTGCCAGCCGAATGAGAGCCGGGGAGGGCTATGGCTACACCTTC. This gives the protein CASRMRAGEGYGYTF.

This chain links TRBV11-2 with TRBJ2-3, with 7 bases fitting TRBD2. Germline values: CDR1 SGHAT, CDR2 FQNNGV. Losses at the gene ends were 2 bases for V and 15 bases for J; bases not matched to a gene: 11. CDR3 length equals 13 residues. CDR3 residues: CASSLSGGRAYYF. CDR3 sequence (DNA): TGTGCCAGCAGCTTAAGTGGAGGGAGGGCTTATTATTTT.

This clone was observed a few times. This sequence joins TRBV19 and TRBJ2-2, with a weak D call TRBD2 (5 bases). The V end lost 7 bases, the J end lost 0 bases, and 12 bases lay between the germline ends. The CDR3 loop spans 15 amino acids. Germline V lookup: CDR1 LNHDA, CDR2 SQIVND (reference sequence). In DNA, the CDR3 is TGTGCCAGTAAGGGAGCAGCCGCGAACACCGGGGAGCTGTTTTTT. It encodes CASKGAAANTGELFF.

The chain employs TRBV9 and TRBJ2-2, with D perhaps matching TRBD2 (6 bases). The CDR3 is made up of 16 amino acids. Trimming took off 4 bases at V and 6 bases at J, with 19 bases between the two ends. Looked up from germline, CDR1 is SGDLS and CDR2 is YYNGEE. The CDR3: CASSSTGLASPGELFF. Here the CDR3 DNA reads TGTGCCAGCAGCTCGACGGGACTCGCTTCACCCGGGGAGCTGTTTTTT.

Here the CDR3 DNA reads TGTGCCAGCAGCCTAAGGAGGCCGACGGGGGGGGATGGCGGCGAGACCCAGTACTTC. Protein sequence: CASSLRRPTGGDGGETQYF. The J gene is TRBJ2-5, the V gene TRBV7-6; 8 bases fit TRBD2. J gave up 5 bases and V 5 bases, and 22 bases lay outside the gene matches. Germline values: CDR1 SGHVS, CDR2 FNYEAQ. The CDR3 covers 19 residues.

The rearrangement joins TRBV6-6 to TRBJ1-5; possible D gene TRBD1, 6 bases. The CDR3 runs to 16 residues. The V gene's germline CDR1 is MNHNY and CDR2 SVGAGI (reference sequence). V gave up 6 bases and J gave up 0 bases, with 15 bases separating them. The CDR3 protein is CASSRRTVYSNQPQHF. The CDR3 DNA reads TGTGCCAGCAGCCGACGGACAGTTTATAGCAATCAGCCCCAGCATTTT.

The chain combines TRBV30 with TRBJ1-1; D call uncertain. Germline assignment: CDR1 GTSNPN and CDR2 SVGIG (reference sequence). This CDR3 is built from 13 residues. The V gene lost 2 bases and the J gene lost 5 bases, with 12 bases spanning the gap. The CDR3 loop reads CAWSIYEGTEAFF. The CDR3 DNA sequence: TGTGCCTGGAGTATTTACGAGGGAACTGAAGCTTTCTTT.

The chain has TRBV30 and TRBJ2-7; a weak D match, TRBD1 (5 bases). Trimming stripped 0 bases from V and 6 bases from J, with 18 bases between. CDR3 length: 15 residues. Germline-derived CDR1 and CDR2 are GTSNPN and SVGIG (reference sequence). The CDR3 coding sequence is TGTGCCTGGAGTGTAGTCCCGCAGGGATCGCGCGAGCAGTACTTC. Protein: CAWSVVPQGSREQYF.

The V call is TRBV7-9, the J call TRBJ2-5, with D perhaps matching TRBD1 (6 bases). The germline CDR1 and CDR2 sequences are SEHNR and FQNEAQ (reference sequence). The V end was cut by 2 bases, the J end by 5 bases, with 15 bases between. The CDR3 has 15 amino acids. The CDR3 protein is CASSLSLGAEETQYF. For the CDR3, the DNA is TGTGCCAGCAGCTTAAGCCTGGGGGCAGAGGAGACCCAGTACTTC.

This clone has a single count. The chain uses TRBV7-2 and TRBJ1-1, with D possibly TRBD1 on 6 matching bases. Trimming shortened V by 4 bases and J by 2 bases, and 14 bases separated the two germline ends. Germline assignment: CDR1 SGHTA and CDR2 FQGNSA. CDR3 size: 15 residues. The CDR3 DNA follows: TGTGCCAGCAGCTCCCCCAGGGGAGCAAACACTGAAGCTTTCTTT. Translation gives CASSSPRGANTEAFF.

Worth noting for this clone: Other nucleotide sequences in the sample specify the same CDR3. The chain joins TRBV19 to TRBJ1-1; unclear D gene. The CDR3 covers 13 residues. The V gene lost 3 bases and the J gene lost 1 base, with 6 bases spanning the gap. Germline V gene lookup returns CDR1 LNHDA and CDR2 SQIVND (reference sequence). CDR3 DNA: TGTGCCAGTAGTATCGTCAGGAACACTGAAGCTTTCTTT. It codes for CASSIVRNTEAFF.

A note on this clone: Its ends do not fully match the called genes, so a read error is possible. The chain recombines TRBV13 with TRBJ2-7; D is perhaps TRBD1 or TRBD2 (5 bases each). The CDR3 has 13 residues. Germline CDR1 PRHDT, CDR2 FYEKMQ (reference sequence). The CDR3 DNA follows: TGTGCCAGCAGCCTAGGGACCCGGGGCGAGCAGTACTTC. It is translated as CASSLGTRGEQYF.

The chain couples TRBV10-2 to TRBJ2-5, with TRBD2 identical over 9 bases. The CDR3 covers 14 residues. V lost 7 bases to trimming and J lost 5 bases; unmatched junction nucleotides: 8. Germline V gene data show CDR1 as WSHSY and CDR2 as SAAADI. CDR3 in amino acids: CASKSRGGRETQYF. CDR3 nucleotide sequence: TGCGCCAGCAAGTCGCGGGGGGGCCGTGAGACCCAGTACTTC.

The chain combines TRBV6-5 with TRBJ1-4, with D unclear. The germline V and J ends were trimmed by 6 bases and 5 bases, with 16 bases remaining between them. Germline CDR1 reads MNHEY; CDR2 reads SVGAGI. This CDR3 spans 15 amino acids. The CDR3 is CASSHVGEPNEKLFF. CDR3 bases: TGTGCCAGCAGCCACGTCGGGGAACCGAATGAAAAACTGTTTTTT.

The gene calls are TRBV19 and TRBJ1-2; no definite D call. The CDR3 loop spans 14 amino acids. V dropped 3 bases and J dropped 8 bases, with 16 bases sitting between them. CDR1 is LNHDA and CDR2 is SQIVND in the germline V gene (reference sequence). Here the CDR3 DNA reads TGTGCCAGTAGTATCATCGGCTCCCCGGGAGGCTACACCTTC. This translates into CASSIIGSPGGYTF.

The genes are TRBV6-5 and TRBJ1-4, with D possibly being TRBD1 (6 bases). Trimming left V 1 base short and J 3 bases short, with 12 bases between. CDR1 and CDR2 (germline): MNHEY, SVGAGI. The CDR3 runs to 16 residues. CDR3 residues: CASSYFKTGSNEKLFF. DNA of the CDR3: TGTGCCAGCAGTTACTTCAAGACAGGCTCTAATGAAAAACTGTTTTTT.

In this sample, this clone turned up a few times. Germline and junction disagree at one end, which may indicate a read error. V is TRBV7-9 and J is TRBJ2-2, with D uncertain. The CDR3 covers 14 residues. Germline V gene sequence: CDR1 SEHNR, CDR2 FQNEAQ (reference sequence). CDR3 nucleotides: TGTGCCAGCAGCTTAGCAGTGCCCCCCGTTGGGCCTGTCTTT. Amino acid sequence: CASSLAVPPVGPVF.

There are a few counts of this clone. This sequence joins TRBV4-2 and TRBJ1-6; weak D call: TRBD1 (5 bases). Germline V CDR1 and CDR2: LGHNA, YNFKEQ. Trimming took off 1 base at V and 5 bases at J, with 12 bases between the two ends. The CDR3 totals 16 residues. The CDR3 coding sequence is TGTGCCAGCAGCCAAGTCACCCAGGGCGATAATTCACCCCTCCACTTT. Amino acids: CASSQVTQGDNSPLHF.

V usage is TRBV25-1 and J usage is TRBJ2-7; D not resolved. V was pared by 7 bases and J by 0 bases, with 10 bases between. Germline V gene data show CDR1 as MGHDK and CDR2 as SYGVNS. The CDR3 loop spans 13 amino acids. In nucleotides, the CDR3 is TGTGCCAGCACTGACTCTCTCTCCTACGAGCAGTACTTC. Protein product: CASTDSLSYEQYF.